This T cell receptor beta chain was captured in a study of PD-1 blockade in classical Hodgkin lymphoma. Study results and limitations: Baseline diversity was lower in partial responders and progressors than complete responders.

Exposure to brentuximab vedotin varied, and each patient had relapsed following autologous stem cell transplantation. Measured with immunoSEQ multiplex PCR; TCRdb has only the in-frame clones, and not every one. The data hold about 85,000 clones, with around nine tenths observed a single time. As concerns this clone: Its target is not known.

The V gene's germline CDR1 is MDHEN and CDR2 SYDVKM. This CDR3 region has 13 residues. The chain has TRBV28 and TRBJ2-1; no reliable D call. The material sequenced was peripheral blood mononuclear cells (PBMCs), taken before the second cycle of nivolumab. The clonotype comes from a human donor with classical Hodgkin lymphoma. The CDR3 loop is CVIVGPAYNEQFF. CDR3 DNA sequence: TGTGTGATAGTAGGACCTGCCTACAATGAGCAGTTCTTC.